Below, one T cell receptor (beta chain) is given with its context. This entry comes from a study of blood T cell repertoires in COVID-19. Study overall: Specimens from acute and convalescent COVID-19 originated in the United States, Italy and Spain. PBMCs, B-cell-depleted T cells, or T cells provided the cDNA or gDNA that made up the material.

Clinical history reported by participants formed the basis on which cohorts were assigned. The V and J ends lost 0 bases and 1 base respectively, with 14 bases between them. This CDR3 region has 17 residues. Per germline, CDR1 SGHDN and CDR2 FVKESK. The repertoire was sequenced with immunoSEQ multiplex PCR; TCRdb's copy has only in-frame clones and lacks some. The sample comprises roughly 250,000 clones, roughly 87% of which are singletons, and about 2.5% rests with the top ten. This rearrangement joins TRBV14 to TRBJ2-3; D perhaps matches TRBD2 (7 bases). This clonotype originated in a woman in her thirties with acute COVID-19. Sequencing used PBMCs or T cells enriched from blood (not recorded which). The CDR3 DNA sequence: TGTGCCAGCAGCCAAGATAACGCGGGGGCTGGCACAGATACGCAGTATTTT. Amino acid sequence: CASSQDNAGAGTDTQYF.